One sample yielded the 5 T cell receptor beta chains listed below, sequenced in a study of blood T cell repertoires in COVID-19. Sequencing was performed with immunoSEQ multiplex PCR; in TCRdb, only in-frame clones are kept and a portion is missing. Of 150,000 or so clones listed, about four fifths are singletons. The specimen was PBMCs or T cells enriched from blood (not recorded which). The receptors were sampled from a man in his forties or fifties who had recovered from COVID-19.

CDR3 bases: TGTGCCAGCAGTTACTCGAACAGGGAGGGGAAGACTGAAGCTTTCTTT. It translates to CASSYSNREGKTEAFF. V and J are TRBV6-5 and TRBJ1-1; tentatively, D is TRBD1 (6 bases). V was clipped by 0 bases and J by 5 bases, with 16 bases between them. The germline gives CDR1 MNHEY, CDR2 SVGAGI. The CDR3 spans 16 residues.

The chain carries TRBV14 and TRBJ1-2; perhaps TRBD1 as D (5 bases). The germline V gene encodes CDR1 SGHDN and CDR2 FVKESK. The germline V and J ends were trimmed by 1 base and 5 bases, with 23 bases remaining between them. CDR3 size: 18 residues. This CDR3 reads CASSQAGGVPGSRYGYTF. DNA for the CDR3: TGTGCCAGCAGCCAAGCGGGGGGAGTTCCCGGATCCCGGTATGGCTACACCTTC. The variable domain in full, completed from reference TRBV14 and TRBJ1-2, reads EAGVTQFPSHSVIEKGQTVTLRCDPISGHDNLYWYRRVMGKEIKFLLHFVKESKQDESGMPNNRFLAERTGGTYSTLKVQPAELEDSGVYFCASSQAGGVPGSRYGYTFGSGTRLTVV.

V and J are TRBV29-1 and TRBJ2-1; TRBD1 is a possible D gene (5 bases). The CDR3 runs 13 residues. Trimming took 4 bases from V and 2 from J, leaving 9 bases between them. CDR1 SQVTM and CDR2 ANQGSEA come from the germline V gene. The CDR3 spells CSVATAAYNEQFF. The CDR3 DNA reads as TGCAGCGTTGCGACAGCCGCCTACAATGAGCAGTTCTTC.

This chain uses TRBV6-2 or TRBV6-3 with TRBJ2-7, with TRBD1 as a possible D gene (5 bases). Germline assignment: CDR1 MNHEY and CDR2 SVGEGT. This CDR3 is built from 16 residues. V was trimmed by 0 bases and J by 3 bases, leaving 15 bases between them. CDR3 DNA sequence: TGTGCCAGCAGTTACTCGTCGACAGCCTTTCACTACGAGCAGTACTTC. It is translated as CASSYSSTAFHYEQYF.

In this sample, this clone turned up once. The CDR3 nucleotides are TGCAGCGTTATACAGGGGGCGGGAGGAAACACCATATATTTT. The encoded protein is CSVIQGAGGNTIYF. The chain couples TRBV29-1 to TRBJ1-3, with 9 bases lining up with TRBD1. Germline CDR1 SQVTM, CDR2 ANQGSEA. The CDR3 is made up of 14 amino acids. V was pared by 5 bases and J by 4 bases, with 6 bases of the junction left unmatched.